This T cell receptor (beta chain) was recovered during a study of breast tumors, draining lymph nodes, adjacent tissues. Whole-study findings and limits: Tumor repertoires ranked between lymph nodes and nontumor tissue in diversity, with V and J gene preferences. Tumor and nontumor repertoires were significantly more similar in luminal-like than in basal-like breast cancer. Findings are consistent with lymph node origin and intratumoral expansion of most tumor T cells. The lymph node origin of tumor T cells was framed as consistent with a hypothesis, not demonstrated.

The CDR3 covers 15 residues. Trimming cost V 0 bases and J 1 base, with 9 bases left between them. Germline CDR1 and CDR2: SEHNR and FQNEAQ (reference sequence). Breast cancer patients provided tissue from their axillary draining lymph nodes. TCRdb recomputed calls from the multiplex PCR reads with MiXCR, one row per CDR3 protein. This sample yields some 170,000 distinct CDR3 sequences, of which roughly 35% are seen a single time; approximately 3.9% belongs to the top ten. At least ten counts were recorded for this clonotype. No antigen is known for it. This chain connects TRBV7-9 to TRBJ1-1; D perhaps matches TRBD1 (5 bases). The TCR comes from a female donor with breast cancer. Some clones in this sample may be carry-over from other donors' samples. The specimen sequenced was axillary lymph node tissue. The CDR3 DNA reads TGTGCCAGCAGCTTAGCGAGGGGCCGGAACACTGAAGCTTTCTTT. Translated: CASSLARGRNTEAFF.